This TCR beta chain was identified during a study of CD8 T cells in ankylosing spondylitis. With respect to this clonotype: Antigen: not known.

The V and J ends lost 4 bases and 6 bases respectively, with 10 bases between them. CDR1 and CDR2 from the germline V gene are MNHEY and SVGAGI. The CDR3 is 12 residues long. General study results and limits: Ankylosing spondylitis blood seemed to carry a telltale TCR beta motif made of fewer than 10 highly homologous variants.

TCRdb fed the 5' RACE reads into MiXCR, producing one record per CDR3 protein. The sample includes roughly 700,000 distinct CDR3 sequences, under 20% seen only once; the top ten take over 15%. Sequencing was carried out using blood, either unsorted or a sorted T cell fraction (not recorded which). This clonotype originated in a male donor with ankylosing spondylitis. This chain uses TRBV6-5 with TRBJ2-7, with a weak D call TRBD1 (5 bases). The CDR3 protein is CASSSPQGEQYF. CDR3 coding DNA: TGTGCCAGCAGTTCCCCTCAGGGCGAGCAGTACTTC.